The subject of this entry is one T cell receptor (beta chain). The table came from immunoSEQ multiplex PCR; TCRdb's copy has only in-frame clones and leaves some out. The sample contains about 200,000 clones, more than 80% of which appear only once. This CDR3 region has 16 residues. CDR1 is MNHEY and CDR2 is SMNVEV in the germline V gene (reference sequence). Trimming took 10 bases from V and 0 from J, leaving 21 bases between them. The data were obtained in a study of blood T cell repertoires in COVID-19. J is TRBJ1-1 and V is TRBV27, with D perhaps matching TRBD1 (5 bases). Sequencing was performed on PBMCs or T cells enriched from blood (not recorded which). This clonotype was sampled from a woman aged 18-35 years who had recovered from COVID-19. The CDR3 spells CATHRDPPSVNTEAFF. As DNA, the CDR3 is TGTGCCACCCACCGGGACCCACCTAGCGTGAACACTGAAGCTTTCTTT.